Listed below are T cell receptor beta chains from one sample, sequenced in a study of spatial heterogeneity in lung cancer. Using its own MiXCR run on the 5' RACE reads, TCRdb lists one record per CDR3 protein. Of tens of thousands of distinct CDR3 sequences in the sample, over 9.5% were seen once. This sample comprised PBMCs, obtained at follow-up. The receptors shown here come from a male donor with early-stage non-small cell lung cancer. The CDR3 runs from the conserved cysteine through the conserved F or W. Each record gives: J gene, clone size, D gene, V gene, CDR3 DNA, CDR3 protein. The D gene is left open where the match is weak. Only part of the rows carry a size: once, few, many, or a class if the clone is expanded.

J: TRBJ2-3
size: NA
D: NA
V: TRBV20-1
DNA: TGCAGTGCTAGAGATGGACAGCAAGGTCAAGATACGCAGTATTTT
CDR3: CSARDGQQGQDTQYF

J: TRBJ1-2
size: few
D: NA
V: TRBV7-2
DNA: TGTGCCAGCAGAACCTTACAAGGGCCCATACGCTACACCTTC
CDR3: CASRTLQGPIRYTF

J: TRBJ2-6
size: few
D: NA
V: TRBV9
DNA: TGTGCCAGCAGCGTTACAGGGAGCTCTGGGGCCAACGTCCTGACTTTC
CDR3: CASSVTGSSGANVLTF

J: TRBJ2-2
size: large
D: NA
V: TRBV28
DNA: TGTGCCAGCAGAGAGCTCAGCGACAGGCACTCCGGGGAGCTGTTTTTT
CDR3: CASRELSDRHSGELFF

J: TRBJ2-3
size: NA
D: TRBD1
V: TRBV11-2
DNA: TGTGCCAGCAGCTCCGGGACAGGGGGAGCCACAGATACGCAGTATTTT
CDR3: CASSSGTGGATDTQYF

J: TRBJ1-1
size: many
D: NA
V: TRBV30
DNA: TGTGCCTGGAGTGCCGACGTGACTGAAGCTTTCTTT
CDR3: CAWSADVTEAFF

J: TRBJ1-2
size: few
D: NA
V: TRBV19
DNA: TGTGCCAGTACCCCCCGGGGCGTGGCAGACGATGGCTACACCTTC
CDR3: CASTPRGVADDGYTF

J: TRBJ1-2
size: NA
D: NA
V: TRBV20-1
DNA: TGCAGTGCCACCTCGACGGGTAACTATGGCTACACCTTC
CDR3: CSATSTGNYGYTF

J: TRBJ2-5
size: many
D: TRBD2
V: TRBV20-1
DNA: TGCAGTGCTTGCGTGACTAGCGGGGGGCCTCCGGGCATGTATGAGACCCAGTACTTC
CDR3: CSACVTSGGPPGMYETQYF

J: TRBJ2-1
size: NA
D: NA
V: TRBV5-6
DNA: TGTGCCAGCAGCTTGGCGGGGGCCTCCTACAATGAGCAGTTCTTC
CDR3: CASSLAGASYNEQFF

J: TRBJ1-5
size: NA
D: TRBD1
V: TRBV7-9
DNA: TGTGCCAGCAGCCAGGGGGCAAGCAATCAGCCCCAGCATTTT
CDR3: CASSQGASNQPQHF

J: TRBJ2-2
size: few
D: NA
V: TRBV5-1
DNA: TGCGCCAGCAGCTTGGTCTCCCCATCGAACACCGGGGAGCTGTTTTTT
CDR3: CASSLVSPSNTGELFF

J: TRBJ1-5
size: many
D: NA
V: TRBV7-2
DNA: TGTGCCAGCAGCTTAGCGCCAGGGCGGCCCCAGCATTTT
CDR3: CASSLAPGRPQHF

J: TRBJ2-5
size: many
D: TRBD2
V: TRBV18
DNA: TGTGCCAGCTCACCGGGGACTAGCGAGACCCAGTACTTC
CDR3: CASSPGTSETQYF

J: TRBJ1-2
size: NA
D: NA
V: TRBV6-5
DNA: TGTGCCAGCAGTTGGGGTACTAACTATGGCTACACCTTC
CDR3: CASSWGTNYGYTF

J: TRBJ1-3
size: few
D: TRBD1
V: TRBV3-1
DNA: TGTGCCAGCAGCCCCCGGGGATACAGGGGGTTTGGAAACACCATATATTTT
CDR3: CASSPRGYRGFGNTIYF

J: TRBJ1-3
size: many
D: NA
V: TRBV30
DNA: TGTGCCTGGAGACGGGGAGCCCTTTCCCGCTCTGGAAACACCATATATTTT
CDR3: CAWRRGALSRSGNTIYF

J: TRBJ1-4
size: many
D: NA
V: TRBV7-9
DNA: TGTGCCAGCAGCTACCGAAACAGGAGGGCTAATGAAAAACTGTTTTTT
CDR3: CASSYRNRRANEKLFF

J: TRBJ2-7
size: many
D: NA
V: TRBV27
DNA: TGTGCCAGCAGTTTACATGCCCCGGACAGTCCCTACGAGCAGTACTTC
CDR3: CASSLHAPDSPYEQYF

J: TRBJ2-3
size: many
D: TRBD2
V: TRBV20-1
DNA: TGCAGTGCTAGAGACGCTAGCGGGATCACAGATACGCAGTATTTT
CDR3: CSARDASGITDTQYF

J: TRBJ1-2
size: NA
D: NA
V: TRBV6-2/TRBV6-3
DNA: TGTGCCAGCAGTTACTCGAGGAGATATGGCTACACCTTC
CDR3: CASSYSRRYGYTF

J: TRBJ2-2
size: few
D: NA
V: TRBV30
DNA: TGTGCCTGGACGGTCGGGCCCTACACCGGGGAGCTGTTTTTT
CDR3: CAWTVGPYTGELFF

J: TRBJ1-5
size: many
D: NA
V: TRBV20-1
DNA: TGCAGTGCTAGTGACGGGGGTAGCAATCAGCCCCAGCATTTT
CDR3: CSASDGGSNQPQHF

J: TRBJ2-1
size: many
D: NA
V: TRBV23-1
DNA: TGCGCCAGCAGTCATTCAGGGCACTACAATGAGCAGTTCTTC
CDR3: CASSHSGHYNEQFF

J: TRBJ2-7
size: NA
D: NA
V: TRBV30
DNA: TGTGCCTGGAGTGTCGGTTACGAGCAGTACTTC
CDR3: CAWSVGYEQYF

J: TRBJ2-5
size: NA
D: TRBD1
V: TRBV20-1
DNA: TGCAGTGCCGAAGGACAGGGGGGACAAGAGACCCAGTACTTC
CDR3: CSAEGQGGQETQYF

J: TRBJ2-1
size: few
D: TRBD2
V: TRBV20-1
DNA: TGCAGTGCTAGAGTAGGACTAGCGCATAAAAATGAGCAGTTCTTC
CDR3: CSARVGLAHKNEQFF

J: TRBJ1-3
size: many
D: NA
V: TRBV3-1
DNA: TGTGCCAGCAGCCAATCTTATTCGCGGCAGGGAAACACCATATATTTT
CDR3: CASSQSYSRQGNTIYF

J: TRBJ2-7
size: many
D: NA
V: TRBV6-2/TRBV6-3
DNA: TGTGCCAGCAGGCGGACTAACTCCTACGAGCAGTACTTC
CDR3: CASRRTNSYEQYF

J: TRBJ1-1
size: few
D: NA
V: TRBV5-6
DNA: TGTGCCAGCAGCGGCGGGACATGGGACATGGACACTGAAGCTTTCTTT
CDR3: CASSGGTWDMDTEAFF

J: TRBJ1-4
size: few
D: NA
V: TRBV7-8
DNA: TGTGCCAGCAGCTCGGGGCGTAATGAAAAACTGTTTTTT
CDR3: CASSSGRNEKLFF

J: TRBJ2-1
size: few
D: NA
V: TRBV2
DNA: TGTGCCAGCACCCTGGAGGAGGGGTTTGGTGAGCAGTTCTTC
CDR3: CASTLEEGFGEQFF

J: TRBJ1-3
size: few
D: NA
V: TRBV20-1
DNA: TGCAGTGTGGGGGCCTCTGGAAACACCATATATTTT
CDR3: CSVGASGNTIYF

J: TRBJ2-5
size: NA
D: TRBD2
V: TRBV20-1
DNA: TGCAGTGCCGAGGGGCTAGCGGGGGATTTTGGCGAGACCCAGTACTTC
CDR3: CSAEGLAGDFGETQYF

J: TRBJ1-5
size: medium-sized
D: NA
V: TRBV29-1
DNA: TGCAGCGTGAGGGGGGGGCCAGGTCAGCCCCAGCATTTT
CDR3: CSVRGGPGQPQHF

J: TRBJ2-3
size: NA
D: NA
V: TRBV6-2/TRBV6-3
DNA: TGTGCCAGCACCGCCATACAGGGAACGCAGTATTTT
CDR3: CASTAIQGTQYF

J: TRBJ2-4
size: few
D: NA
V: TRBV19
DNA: TGTGCCAGTAGTAACCGGGTACACATTCAGTACTTC
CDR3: CASSNRVHIQYF

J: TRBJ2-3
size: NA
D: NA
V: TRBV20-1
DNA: TGCAGTGCCTTGGAACCCGGGGATACGCAGTATTTT
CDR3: CSALEPGDTQYF

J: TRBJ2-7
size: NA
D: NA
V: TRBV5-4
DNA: TGTGCCAGCAGCTCATGGGACACCAACTACGAGCAGTACTTC
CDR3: CASSSWDTNYEQYF

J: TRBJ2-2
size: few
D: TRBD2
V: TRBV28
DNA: TGTGCCAGCTTGGCTAGCGGGACCGGGGAGCTGTTTTTT
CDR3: CASLASGTGELFF

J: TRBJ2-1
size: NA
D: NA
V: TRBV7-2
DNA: TGTGCCAGCAGCTTAGTCGGTGAGCAGTTCTTC
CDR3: CASSLVGEQFF

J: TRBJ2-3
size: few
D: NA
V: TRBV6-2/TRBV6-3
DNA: TGTGCCAGCAGCAGGGCAGATACGCAGTATTTT
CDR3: CASSRADTQYF

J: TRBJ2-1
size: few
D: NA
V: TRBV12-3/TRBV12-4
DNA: TGTGCCAGCAGTCTGGACAGCCGATACAATGAGCAGTTCTTC
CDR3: CASSLDSRYNEQFF

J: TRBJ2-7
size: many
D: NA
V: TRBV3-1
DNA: TGTGCCAGCAGCCAAGAATCCCTCGTATGGGAGCAGTACTTC
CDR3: CASSQESLVWEQYF

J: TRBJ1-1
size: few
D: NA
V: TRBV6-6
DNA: TGTGCCAGCAGGGACAGTGGGTTGAACACTGAAGCTTTCTTT
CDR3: CASRDSGLNTEAFF

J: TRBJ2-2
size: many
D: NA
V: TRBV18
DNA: TGTGCCAGCTCACCCCGCAACCCCAACACCGGGGAGCTGTTTTTT
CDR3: CASSPRNPNTGELFF

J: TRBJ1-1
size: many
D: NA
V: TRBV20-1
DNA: TGCAGTGAAGAAGGACAGTTCGCTGAAGCTTTCTTT
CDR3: CSEEGQFAEAFF

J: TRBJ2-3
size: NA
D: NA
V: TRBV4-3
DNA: TGCGCCAGCAGCCAAGATTCGGCTAGTATAACTACAGATACGCAGTATTTT
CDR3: CASSQDSASITTDTQYF

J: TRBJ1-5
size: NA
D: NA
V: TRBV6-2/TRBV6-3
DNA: TGTGCCAGCACCTGGAACACTTATCAGCCCCAGCATTTT
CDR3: CASTWNTYQPQHF

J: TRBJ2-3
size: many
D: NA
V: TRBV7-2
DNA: TGTGCCAGCAGCTTCTATTACGGAGAGGGAGATACGCAGTATTTT
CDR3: CASSFYYGEGDTQYF

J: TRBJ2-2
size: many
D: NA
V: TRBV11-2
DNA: TGTGCCAGCAGCTTAGTTCGGTACGGCACCGGGGAGCTGTTTTTT
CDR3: CASSLVRYGTGELFF

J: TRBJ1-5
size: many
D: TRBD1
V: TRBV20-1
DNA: TGCAGTGCTAGAGTAGGTCGGACAGGGAATCAGCCCCAGCATTTT
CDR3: CSARVGRTGNQPQHF

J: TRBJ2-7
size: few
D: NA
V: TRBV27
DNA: TGTGCCAGCACCGATAACAGGGGGGGTCCTTGGTACTTC
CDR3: CASTDNRGGPWYF

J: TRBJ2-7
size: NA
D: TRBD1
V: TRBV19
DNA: TGTGCCAGCTCCAGACAGGGGGGATCCTACGAGCAGTACTTC
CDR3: CASSRQGGSYEQYF